The clone carrying this T cell receptor beta chain was observed at least ten times. The sample belongs to a study of T cell repertoires in cytomegalovirus infection. TCRdb redid the calling of the reads with MiXCR, one entry per CDR3 protein. The sample contains 600,000 to 800,000 distinct CDR3 sequences, about 24% of which appear only once. Sequencing input: CD8+ T cells from PBMCs. This clonotype originated in a human donor in good health (CMV status not recorded). Some clones in this sample may be carry-over from other donors' samples.

CDR3 sequence: CASSSNYEQYV. CDR3 DNA sequence: TGTGCCAGCAGCAGTAACTACGAGCAGTACGTC. The chain combines TRBV7-8 with TRBJ2-7, with D unresolved. Trimming pared 5 bases from V and 3 bases from J, leaving 5 bases between. This CDR3 comprises 11 residues. CDR1 SGHVS and CDR2 FQNEAQ come from the germline V gene.